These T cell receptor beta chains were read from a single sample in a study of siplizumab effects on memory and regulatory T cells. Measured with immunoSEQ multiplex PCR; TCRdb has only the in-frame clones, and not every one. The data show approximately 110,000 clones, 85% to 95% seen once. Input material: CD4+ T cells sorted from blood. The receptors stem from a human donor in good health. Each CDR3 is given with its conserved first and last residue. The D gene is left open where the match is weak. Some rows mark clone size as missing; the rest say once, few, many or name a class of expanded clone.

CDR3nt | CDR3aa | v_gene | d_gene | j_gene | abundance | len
TGTGCCAGCAGCTTATGGGGGGAGGAGCTGTTTTTT | CASSLWGEELFF | TRBV7-2 | - | TRBJ2-2 | - | 12
TGCAGCGGTGCGCGGGGTCTAGCGGGAGTGAATGAGCAGTTCTTC | CSGARGLAGVNEQFF | TRBV29-1 | TRBD2 | TRBJ2-1 | - | 15
TGTGCCAGCAGCCTTACCGGGACCGCTTCAAACTTACAGTACTTC | CASSLTGTASNLQYF | TRBV21-1 | - | TRBJ2-7 | - | 15
TGTGCCAGCAGGTCACCGGGACTATACGAGCAGTACTTC | CASRSPGLYEQYF | TRBV6-5 | TRBD2 | TRBJ2-7 | - | 13
TGTGCCAGCAGCTCAACTAGCGCAGATACGCAGTATTTT | CASSSTSADTQYF | TRBV7-3 | TRBD2 | TRBJ2-3 | - | 13
TGCGCCAGCAGCTTAAGCGGGAGATACACCGGGGAGCTGTTTTTT | CASSLSGRYTGELFF | TRBV5-1 | TRBD2 | TRBJ2-2 | - | 15
TGCGCCAGCAGTGAGCCCGGGAACACCGGGGAGCTGTTTTTT | CASSEPGNTGELFF | TRBV10-1 | - | TRBJ2-2 | - | 14
TGCGCCAGCAGCTTGGTTGGGTTCGAGCAGTACTTC | CASSLVGFEQYF | TRBV5-1 | - | TRBJ2-7 | - | 12
TGTGCCGGCACCCGGGAGGACACTGAAGCTTTCTTT | CAGTREDTEAFF | TRBV2 | - | TRBJ1-1 | - | 12
TGTGCCAGCAGCCGTTCGGGACAACCGGGCTACGAGCAGTACTTC | CASSRSGQPGYEQYF | TRBV7-9 | - | TRBJ2-7 | few | 15
TGTGCCTGGAGGCAAGGGACAGACTCTGGAAACACCATATATTTT | CAWRQGTDSGNTIYF | TRBV30 | TRBD1 | TRBJ1-3 | - | 15
TGTGCCAGCAGCTTGACAGGGGGCGGAGGCTATGGCTACACCTTC | CASSLTGGGGYGYTF | TRBV11-2 | TRBD1 | TRBJ1-2 | - | 15
TGCGCCAGCAGCCAAGAGCAGATGTATGGCTACACCTTC | CASSQEQMYGYTF | TRBV4-1 | - | TRBJ1-2 | - | 13
TGTGCCAGCAGCGGGGTGAAGGTGAGCTCCTACAATGAGCAGTTCTTC | CASSGVKVSSYNEQFF | TRBV5-4 | - | TRBJ2-1 | - | 16
TGTGCCAGCAGTGACCCGACAGGCCACCGGAGGGGCTACACCTTC | CASSDPTGHRRGYTF | TRBV6-1 | - | TRBJ1-2 | - | 15
TGTGCCAGCAGCTTGGCGGGGCAGGGGGTCCAAGAGACCCAGTACTTC | CASSLAGQGVQETQYF | TRBV5-6 | TRBD1 | TRBJ2-5 | once | 16
TGTGCCTGGACCGGGGTAGGGGGAAATGAGGATACGCAGTATTTT | CAWTGVGGNEDTQYF | TRBV30 | - | TRBJ2-3 | - | 15
TGTGCCTGGAGAGCCTACAGGGGAGATGCTTTCTTT | CAWRAYRGDAFF | TRBV30 | TRBD1 | TRBJ1-1 | few | 12
TGTGCCAGCAGCTATCCCGGGGCCTATGGCTACACCTTC | CASSYPGAYGYTF | TRBV7-8 | - | TRBJ1-2 | - | 13
TGTGCCAGCACCCAAGGAGGGGTTGGCTCCTACGAGCAGTACTTC | CASTQGGVGSYEQYF | TRBV28 | - | TRBJ2-7 | - | 15
TGTGCCAGCAGCACCCGGACAGGGATAAGCTATGGCTACACCTTC | CASSTRTGISYGYTF | TRBV5-5 | TRBD1 | TRBJ1-2 | - | 15
TGTGCCAGCTCACCAGCGGGAGGGGAGCTTTCGAACTATGGCTACACCTTC | CASSPAGGELSNYGYTF | TRBV18 | - | TRBJ1-2 | - | 17